This section outlines one T cell receptor beta chain sequence together with its context. Its target is not known. Germline-derived CDR1 and CDR2 are SEHNR and FQNEAQ (reference sequence). The V segment lost 3 bases and the J segment 6 bases; nucleotides outside the gene matches: 1. The CDR3 is 12 amino acids. Unrecorded immune exposures were likely, despite nominal health at sampling. Vbeta (60) and Jbeta (13) primers were used in the PCR. The data were produced by immunoSEQ multiplex PCR, yet TCRdb's version contains in-frame clones alone and is incomplete. The sample lists around 40,000 clones, roughly 87% occurring once. These data are taken from a study of cytomegalovirus exposure and HLA in healthy donors. Study outcomes and limitations: Investigators reported more than 150 TCR beta chains as tied to cytomegalovirus. Information on immune exposure was restricted to one variable (CMV serostatus). A missense variant in DCLRE1C was later tied to TCR beta V- and J-gene trimming.

Sequenced material: PBMCs. The receptor was derived from a woman in her thirties or forties in good health and CMV-seropositive. J is TRBJ2-7 and V is TRBV7-9, with 8 positions matching TRBD1. The chain's CDR3 is CASSLQGAEQYF. DNA for the CDR3: TGTGCCAGCAGCTTGCAGGGGGCCGAGCAGTACTTC.